The clone carrying this TCR beta chain turned up a few times. A read error may be the cause here, since a much bigger clone is one base away. These data are taken from a study of blood T cells in healthy people across ages. Next came a second PCR, run for roughly 7 to 12 cycles, which used a sample-barcoded 5' primer along with a J-beta primer mix. TCRdb itself ran the 5' RACE reads through MiXCR, one entry per CDR3 protein. The repertoire has about 670,000 distinct CDR3 sequences, around 41% of them found once; the top ten carry around 30%. This CDR3 contains 15 residues. Deletions cut 3 bases from V and 1 base from J, with 11 bases between. The germline gives CDR1 KGHDR, CDR2 SFDVKD.

The chain uses TRBV24-1 and TRBJ2-5; D uncertain. The clonotype was recovered from an older man in good health. What was sequenced was blood. The CDR3 DNA reads TGTGCCACCAGTGATGTGAGGAGCTCCCAAGAGACCCAGTACTTC. Its translation is CATSDVRSSQETQYF.